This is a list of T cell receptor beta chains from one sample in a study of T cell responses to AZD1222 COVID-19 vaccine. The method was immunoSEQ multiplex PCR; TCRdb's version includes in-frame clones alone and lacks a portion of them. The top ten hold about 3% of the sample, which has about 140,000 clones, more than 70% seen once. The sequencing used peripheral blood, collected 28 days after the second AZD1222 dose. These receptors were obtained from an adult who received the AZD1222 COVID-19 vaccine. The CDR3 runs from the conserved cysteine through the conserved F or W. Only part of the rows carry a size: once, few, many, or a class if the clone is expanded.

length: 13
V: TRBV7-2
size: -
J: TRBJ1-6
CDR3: CASSLTTNSPLHF

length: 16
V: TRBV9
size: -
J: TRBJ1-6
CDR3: CASSVSDRAYNSPLHF

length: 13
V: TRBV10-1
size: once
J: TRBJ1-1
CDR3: CASSAQLNTEAFF

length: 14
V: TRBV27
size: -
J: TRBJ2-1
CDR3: CASSTKPTGDEQFF

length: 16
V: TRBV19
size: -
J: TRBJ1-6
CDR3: CASSIQGGSANSPLHF

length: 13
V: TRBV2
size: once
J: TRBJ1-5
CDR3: CASVRQTNQPQHF

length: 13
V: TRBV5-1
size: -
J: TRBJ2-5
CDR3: CASSFQGEETQYF

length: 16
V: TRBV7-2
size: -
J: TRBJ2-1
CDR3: CASSLDGTGGYNEQFF

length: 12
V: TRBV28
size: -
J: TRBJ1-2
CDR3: CASRQGFGGYTF

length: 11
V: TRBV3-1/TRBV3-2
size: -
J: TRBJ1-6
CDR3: CASSPPGTLHF

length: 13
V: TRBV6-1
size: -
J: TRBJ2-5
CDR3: CASSDRATVTQYF

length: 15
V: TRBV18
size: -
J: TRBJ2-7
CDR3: CASSFRGQGGYEQYF

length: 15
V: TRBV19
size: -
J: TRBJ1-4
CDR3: CASTIGLWVNEKLFF

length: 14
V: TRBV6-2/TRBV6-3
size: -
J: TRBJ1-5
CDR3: CASSSLPDQEPQHF

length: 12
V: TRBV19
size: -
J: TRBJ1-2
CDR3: CASTPGSYGYTF

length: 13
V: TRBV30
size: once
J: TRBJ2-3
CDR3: CALLAGGGDTQYF

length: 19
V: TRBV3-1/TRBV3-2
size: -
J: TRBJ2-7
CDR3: CASSQDRGCSIAGYYEQYF

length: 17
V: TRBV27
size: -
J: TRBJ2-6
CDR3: CASSLYLTGSGANVLTF

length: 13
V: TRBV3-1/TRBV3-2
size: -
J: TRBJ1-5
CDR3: CASSQTREQPQHF

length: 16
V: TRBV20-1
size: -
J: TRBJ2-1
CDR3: CSASAAREGRGNEQFF

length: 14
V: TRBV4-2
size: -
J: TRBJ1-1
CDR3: CASSQEGRRAEAFF

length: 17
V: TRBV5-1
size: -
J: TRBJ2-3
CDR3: CASSFPRGRGVTDTQYF

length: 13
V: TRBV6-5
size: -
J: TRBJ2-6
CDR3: CASTRSGANVLTF

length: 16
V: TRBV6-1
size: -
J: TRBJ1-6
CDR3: CASSDNPGQGNSPLHF

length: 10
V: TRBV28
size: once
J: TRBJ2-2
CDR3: CASSSSELFF

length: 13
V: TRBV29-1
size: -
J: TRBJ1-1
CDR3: CKAKQILNTEAFF

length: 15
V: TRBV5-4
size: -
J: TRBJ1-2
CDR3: CASSLGQGQIYGYTF

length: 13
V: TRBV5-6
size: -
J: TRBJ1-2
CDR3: CASSGGGGYGYTF

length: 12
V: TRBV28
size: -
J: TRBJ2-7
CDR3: CAISRQTYEQYF